This entry lists 7 T cell receptor beta chains sequenced from one sample in a study of CD8 T cells in ankylosing spondylitis. These TCRs' antigens remain unknown. Each CDR3 protein is one row after TCRdb ran MiXCR on the 5' RACE reads. The sample lists over 400,000 distinct CDR3 sequences, roughly 25% occurring once. Study-wide points: One TCR beta motif, made up of under ten highly homologous variants, appeared characteristic of ankylosing spondylitis blood.

Sequencing input: blood, either unsorted or a sorted T cell fraction (not recorded which). Receptors originate from a male donor with ankylosing spondylitis.

This clonotype was counted only a few times. The rearrangement joins TRBV5-1 to TRBJ2-3, with TRBD2 matching 8 bases. CDR3 size: 16 residues. The V gene's germline CDR1 is SGHRS and CDR2 YFSETQ. Unmatched junction bases numbered 8, after V lost 3 bases and J lost 2 bases. The CDR3 bases are TGCGCCAGCAGCTGGCCACTAGCGGAATACACAGATACGCAGTATTTT. Protein: CASSWPLAEYTDTQYF.

J is TRBJ2-1 and V is TRBV6-5; D may be TRBD2 (6 bases). Germline CDR1 and CDR2: MNHEY and SVGAGI. The CDR3 spans 15 residues. V was pared by 3 bases and J by 3 bases, with 12 bases between. The CDR3 DNA sequence: TGTGCCAGCAGTTATGCTAGCGCAGTCTACAATGAGCAGTTCTTC. Its protein product is CASSYASAVYNEQFF.

This clonotype turned up a few times. This rearrangement joins TRBV20-1 to TRBJ2-3; 13 nucleotides align to TRBD2. CDR1 is DFQATT, CDR2 SNEGSKA, per germline (reference sequence). V shed 6 bases and J 6 bases; nucleotides not matched to a gene: 6. This CDR3 is built from 14 residues. The CDR3 loop is CSAWTSGRGDTQYF. The CDR3 region has the DNA TGCAGTGCGTGGACTAGCGGGAGAGGGGATACGCAGTATTTT.

The V and J genes are TRBV7-9 and TRBJ2-3; 7 nucleotides line up with TRBD1. After removal of 4 bases from V and 3 bases from J, the junction contained 13 bases not matched to a gene. CDR1 and CDR2 (germline): SEHNR, FQNEAQ (reference sequence). The CDR3 consists of 17 residues. The CDR3, as DNA: TGTGCCAGCAGCTCAGGTCCCGGGACAGACCCTACAGATACGCAGTATTTT. This codes for CASSSGPGTDPTDTQYF. Full variable domain (remainder filled in from reference TRBV7-9 and TRBJ2-3): DTGVSQNPRHKITKRGQNVTFRCDPISEHNRLYWYRQTLGQGPEFLTYFQNEAQLEKSRLLSDRFSAERPKGSFSTLEIQRTEQGDSAMYLCASSSGPGTDPTDTQYFGPGTRLTVL.

The V and J genes are TRBV5-1 and TRBJ2-3; no reliable D call. This CDR3 is built from 13 residues. V was clipped by 0 bases and J by 6 bases, with 8 bases between them. The V gene's germline CDR1 is SGHRS and CDR2 YFSETQ. CDR3 amino acids: CASSLEIRDTQYF. CDR3 DNA: TGCGCCAGCAGCTTGGAGATTCGGGATACGCAGTATTTT.

This clonotype was detected ten times or more. This rearrangement joins TRBV12-3 or TRBV12-4 to TRBJ1-1, with a possible D match to TRBD1 (6 bases). Trimming took off 5 bases at V and 4 bases at J, with 17 bases between the two ends. This CDR3 region has 15 residues. The DNA of the CDR3 is TGTGCCAGCAGTCTTTTGGGGGGCATGGGCACTGAAGCTTTCTTT. Protein sequence: CASSLLGGMGTEAFF.

In this sample, this clonotype turned up a few times. The genes are TRBV20-1 and TRBJ1-5; TRBD1 might be the D (5 bases). Germline loops: CDR1 DFQATT, CDR2 SNEGSKA (reference sequence). V was shortened by 3 bases and J by 1 base, with 7 bases between the two germline ends. CDR3 length equals 13 residues. In nucleotides, the CDR3 is TGCAGTGCTAGGTCAGGGAGCAATCAGCCCCAGCATTTT. Its translation is CSARSGSNQPQHF.